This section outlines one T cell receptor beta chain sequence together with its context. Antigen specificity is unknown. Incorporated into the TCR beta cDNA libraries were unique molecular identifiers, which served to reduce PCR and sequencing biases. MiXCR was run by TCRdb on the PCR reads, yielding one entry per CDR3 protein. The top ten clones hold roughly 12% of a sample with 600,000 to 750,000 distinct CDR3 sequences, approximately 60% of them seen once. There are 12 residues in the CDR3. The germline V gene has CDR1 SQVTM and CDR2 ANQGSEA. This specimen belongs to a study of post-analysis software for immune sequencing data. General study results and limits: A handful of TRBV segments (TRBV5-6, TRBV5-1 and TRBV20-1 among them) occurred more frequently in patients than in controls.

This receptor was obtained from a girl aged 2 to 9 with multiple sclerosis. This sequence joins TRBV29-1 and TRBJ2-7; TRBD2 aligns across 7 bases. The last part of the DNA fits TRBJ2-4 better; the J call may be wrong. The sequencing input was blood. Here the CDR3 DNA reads TGCAGCGTTGGGCAGGGAGGGAACATTCAGTACTTC. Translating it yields CSVGQGGNIQYF.